This T cell receptor beta chain is drawn from a study of T cell responses to AZD1222 COVID-19 vaccine. The CDR3 extends over 13 amino acids. CDR1 and CDR2 from the germline V gene are MNHEY and SMNVEV (reference sequence). Trimming left V 8 bases short and J 8 bases short, with 18 bases between. In its sample, this clone was seen a few times. Clones were read by immunoSEQ multiplex PCR, and TCRdb kept only the in-frame ones, dropping some. This table holds 150,000 or so clones, approximately 90% found once. The receptor comes from an adult in good health. The specimen comprised peripheral blood, sampled on day 0 of AZD1222 vaccination. The chain has TRBV27 and TRBJ1-2; TRBD1 is a possible D gene (5 bases). CDR3 sequence: CASGRDSGRGYTF. CDR3 nucleotide sequence: TGTGCCAGCGGGAGGGACTCCGGTAGAGGCTACACCTTC.